These 27 T cell receptor beta chains originate from one sample sequenced in a study of CD8+CD57+ T cells in acquired aplastic anemia. The sequenced patients had an expansion of CD8+CD57+ cells seen by flow cytometry. TCR beta VDJ and CDR3 profiles were obtained from a genomic DNA template. Each CDR3 protein gets one entry after TCRdb re-called the reads with MiXCR. The sample carries under 200,000 distinct CDR3 sequences, around 48% recorded once. Sequenced sample: sorted CD4+, CD8+, or CD8+CD57+ T cells (not recorded which) from PBMCs. These receptors all come from a human donor with aplastic anemia.

This clonotype showed up many times. J is TRBJ2-3 and V is TRBV5-5; D gene uncertain. Germline values: CDR1 SGHKS, CDR2 YYEKEE (reference sequence). V was shortened by 0 bases and J by 5 bases, with 10 bases between the two germline ends. The length of the CDR3 is 14 residues. DNA for the CDR3: TGTGCCAGCAGCTTGGTTGGGGTAGTAGATACGCAGTATTTT. Protein: CASSLVGVVDTQYF.

This clonotype was observed many times. This chain connects TRBV7-6 to TRBJ1-3; D remains ambiguous. Trimming took off 5 bases at V and 0 bases at J, with 8 bases between the two ends. Germline V gene lookup returns CDR1 SGHVS and CDR2 FNYEAQ. This CDR3 region has 14 residues. The CDR3 coding sequence is TGTGCCAGCAGCGCCCCGAGCTCTGGAAACACCATATATTTT. Protein product: CASSAPSSGNTIYF.

In this sample, this clonotype turned up a few times. This chain links TRBV19 with TRBJ2-2; 7 nucleotides agree with TRBD2. The V gene's germline CDR1 is LNHDA and CDR2 SQIVND (reference sequence). The V gene end was trimmed by 5 bases and the J gene end by 14 bases; junction bases not matched to a gene: 11. The CDR3 extends over 13 amino acids. The CDR3 loop is CASSEGDGGKLFF. CDR3 DNA: TGTGCCAGTAGTGAAGGGGACGGGGGGAAACTGTTTTTT.

Many counts were recorded for this clonotype. The V call is TRBV6-1, the J call TRBJ2-7, with D hard to call. Germline V lookup: CDR1 MNHNS, CDR2 SASEGT. The CDR3 consists of 11 residues. The V end lost 2 bases, the J end lost 3 bases, and 2 bases lay between the germline ends. CDR3 loop: CASSEFYEQYF. CDR3 coding DNA: TGTGCCAGCAGTGAATTCTACGAGCAGTACTTC.

This clonotype was counted ten times or more. This chain uses TRBV19 with TRBJ2-7, with 9 bases aligning to TRBD1. Per the germline V gene, CDR1 is LNHDA and CDR2 is SQIVND (reference sequence). The ends lost 5 bases at V and 4 bases at J; junction bases unmatched: 9. CDR3 length: 15 residues. The CDR3 DNA sequence: TGTGCCAGTAGTTCCCGGACAGGGGTTCTTTACGAGCAGTACTTC. Protein sequence: CASSSRTGVLYEQYF.

The chain has TRBV24-1 and TRBJ2-3, with 12 bases aligning to TRBD1. The CDR3 length is 16 residues. J lost 6 bases, V lost 7 bases, and 10 bases had no gene match. CDR1 and CDR2 (germline): KGHDR, SFDVKD. The CDR3 reads CATSRGQGAQSDTQYF. CDR3 nucleotide sequence: TGTGCCACCAGCAGGGGACAGGGGGCGCAATCGGATACGCAGTATTTT.

This chain connects TRBV11-2 to TRBJ2-1; TRBD2 matches at 14 bases. The CDR3 extends over 16 amino acids. The germline V gene encodes CDR1 SGHAT and CDR2 FQNNGV. V lost 5 bases and J lost 6; bases outside the gene matches: 6. This CDR3 reads CASSLLGLAGGNEQFF. The CDR3 DNA follows: TGTGCCAGCAGCCTCTTAGGACTAGCGGGAGGCAATGAGCAGTTCTTC. Complete variable domain (other parts from reference TRBV11-2 and TRBJ2-1): EAGVAQSPRYKIIEKRQSVAFWCNPISGHATLYWYQQILGQGPKLLIQFQNNGVVDDSQLPKDRFSAERLKGVDSTLKIQPAKLEDSAVYLCASSLLGLAGGNEQFFGPGTRLTVL.

This clonotype was seen at least ten times. The gene calls are TRBV20-1 and TRBJ2-7; 9 bases are shared with TRBD1. The CDR3 consists of 14 residues. J gave up 4 bases and V 0 bases, and 4 bases lay outside the gene matches. In germline, CDR1 is DFQATT, CDR2 SNEGSKA (reference sequence). CDR3 sequence (DNA): TGCAGTGCTAGAGACCGACAGGGGGGATACGAGCAGTACTTC. Its protein product is CSARDRQGGYEQYF.

V usage is TRBV19 and J usage is TRBJ1-1; D might be TRBD1 (6 bases). This CDR3 is built from 13 residues. V gave up 5 bases and J gave up 5 bases, with 12 bases separating them. Germline-derived CDR1 and CDR2 are LNHDA and SQIVND (reference sequence). Here the CDR3 DNA reads TGTGCCAGTAGTGGGGGGCGCGCAACTGAAGCTTTCTTT. It specifies CASSGGRATEAFF.

This clonotype was counted at least ten times. One end of the junction varies from germline; a read error may be responsible. The CDR3 DNA reads TGCAGTGCTACCGGGGGTTCGGGCACCGGGGAGCTGCTTTTT. It yields the protein CSATGGSGTGELLF. The chain combines TRBV20-1 with TRBJ2-2; D might be TRBD2 (6 bases). Germline V gene data show CDR1 as DFQATT and CDR2 as SNEGSKA (reference sequence). The CDR3 has 14 amino acids.

This chain joins TRBV2 and TRBJ1-1; D may be TRBD1 (6 bases). The V gene lost 2 bases and the J gene lost 1 base, with 11 bases spanning the gap. The CDR3 runs 15 residues. The germline V gene encodes CDR1 SNHLY and CDR2 FYNNEI. The CDR3 here is CASSELGRGNTEAFF. In DNA, the CDR3 is TGTGCCAGCAGTGAATTGGGCAGGGGGAACACTGAAGCTTTCTTT.

The genes are TRBV19 and TRBJ1-1; D call uncertain. Germline V lookup: CDR1 LNHDA, CDR2 SQIVND (reference sequence). Trimming took 3 bases from V and 1 from J, leaving 12 bases between them. The CDR3 is 15 residues long. CDR3 region: CASSISHRGNTEAFF. The DNA of the CDR3 is TGTGCCAGTAGTATTTCCCACCGGGGGAACACTGAAGCTTTCTTT.

This chain uses TRBV15 with TRBJ1-1; the D is unclear. In germline, CDR1 is LNHNV, CDR2 YYDKDF (reference sequence). Between the trimmed V and J ends, which lost 5 bases and 2 bases, there was a span of 15 bases. The CDR3 covers 15 residues. DNA of the CDR3: TGTGCCACCAGCTACCGGACGGCGATAAACACTGAAGCTTTCTTT. Its protein is CATSYRTAINTEAFF.

This chain links TRBV2 with TRBJ2-5, with D perhaps matching TRBD1 (5 bases). Trimming pared 5 bases from V and 5 bases from J, leaving 15 bases between. This CDR3 contains 14 residues. Germline V gene data show CDR1 as SNHLY and CDR2 as FYNNEI. As DNA, the CDR3 is TGTGCCAGCAGTTTTCAGGGCCCCGGTGAGACCCAGTACTTC. The encoded protein is CASSFQGPGETQYF.

This clonotype was seen repeatedly, ten times or more. This sequence joins TRBV20-1 and TRBJ2-1; 10 bases agree with TRBD2. CDR1 DFQATT and CDR2 SNEGSKA come from the germline V gene (reference sequence). Trimming removed 6 bases from V and 6 bases from J; junction bases left unmatched: 11. CDR3 length: 15 amino acids. CDR3 protein: CSASGEREGRNEQFF. The CDR3 region has the DNA TGCAGTGCCAGTGGGGAGCGGGAGGGACGCAATGAGCAGTTCTTC.

In this sample, this clonotype turned up once. An end of the junction does not agree with germline; a read error may underlie this. The genes are TRBV15 and TRBJ2-2; TRBD1 or TRBD2 may be the D gene (5 bases each). Germline CDR1 and CDR2: LNHNV and YYDKDF (reference sequence). The CDR3 spans 13 residues. The CDR3 bases are TGTGCCGCCAGCAGAAGGGGACCTGGGGAGCTGTTTTTT. As protein: CAASRRGPGELFF.

The chain uses TRBV11-2 and TRBJ2-1, with 9 nucleotides matching TRBD1. This CDR3 has 15 residues. V lost 5 bases to trimming and J lost 6 bases; unmatched junction nucleotides: 8. Germline lookup yields CDR1 SGHAT and CDR2 FQNNGV. DNA for the CDR3: TGTGCCAGCAGCCGAGGGACAGGGATTGTCAATGAGCAGTTCTTC. This encodes CASSRGTGIVNEQFF.

This clonotype was recorded many times. This chain links TRBV7-9 with TRBJ1-3, with D perhaps TRBD1 (5 bases). In germline, CDR1 is SEHNR, CDR2 FQNEAQ (reference sequence). The CDR3 sequence is 15 residues long. V was shortened by 3 bases and J by 2 bases, with 11 bases between the two germline ends. CDR3 residues: CASSLGGGAGNTIYF. The CDR3 coding sequence is TGTGCCAGCAGCTTGGGGGGAGGCGCTGGAAACACCATATATTTT. Complete variable domain (other parts from reference TRBV7-9 and TRBJ1-3): DTGVSQNPRHKITKRGQNVTFRCDPISEHNRLYWYRQTLGQGPEFLTYFQNEAQLEKSRLLSDRFSAERPKGSFSTLEIQRTEQGDSAMYLCASSLGGGAGNTIYFGEGSWLTVV.

This clonotype has just a few counts. This chain uses TRBV29-1 with TRBJ2-5; 8 bases are a match to TRBD1. The CDR3 covers 14 residues. The V gene end was trimmed by 6 bases and the J gene end by 2 bases; junction bases not matched to a gene: 8. Germline loops: CDR1 SQVTM, CDR2 ANQGSEA. The CDR3 sequence: CSVRQGSLQETQYF. For the CDR3, the DNA is TGCAGCGTCCGACAGGGGTCCTTGCAAGAGACCCAGTACTTC.

The chain is built from TRBV7-2 and TRBJ2-5, with 9 bases identical to TRBD2. Germline trimming cut 6 bases from V and 1 base from J; bases unmatched to any gene: 9. This CDR3 is 16 amino acids long. The germline V gene encodes CDR1 SGHTA and CDR2 FQGNSA. CDR3 sequence reads: CASSLGSGGPQETQYF. The DNA for the CDR3 is TGTGCCAGCAGTTTGGGTAGCGGGGGCCCCCAAGAGACCCAGTACTTC. The full variable domain, its missing parts supplied by reference TRBV7-2 and TRBJ2-5, is GAGVSQSPSNKVTEKGKDVELRCDPISGHTALYWYRQSLGQGLEFLIYFQGNSAPDKSGLPSDRFSAERTGGSVSTLTIQRTQQEDSAVYLCASSLGSGGPQETQYFGPGTRLLVL.

This clonotype was seen at least ten times. V is TRBV4-1 and J is TRBJ2-1; possibly TRBD1 for D (6 bases). The CDR3 runs 15 residues. The V end was cut by 0 bases, the J end by 7 bases, with 13 bases between. Germline V CDR1 and CDR2: MGHRA, YSYEKL. The CDR3 sequence is CASSQDPGTWNEQFF. The CDR3 nucleotides read TGCGCCAGCAGCCAAGATCCAGGGACATGGAATGAGCAGTTCTTC.

This chain links TRBV7-2 with TRBJ2-5, with D perhaps TRBD2 (7 bases). The CDR3 is 16 residues long. V dropped 7 bases and J dropped 0 bases, with 18 bases sitting between them. CDR1 and CDR2 from the germline V gene are SGHTA and FQGNSA. CDR3 residues: CASIPGGGRDQETQYF. The CDR3 DNA sequence: TGTGCCAGCATCCCTGGCGGGGGCCGTGACCAAGAGACCCAGTACTTC.

The chain couples TRBV25-1 to TRBJ1-2, with D hard to call. CDR3 length equals 15 residues. V lost 3 bases and J 4 bases, leaving 15 bases between the germline ends. Germline CDR1 MGHDK, CDR2 SYGVNS. The CDR3 bases are TGTGCCAGCAGTGATGGCGGGGAGGGTGTCTATGGCTACACCTTC. Translated: CASSDGGEGVYGYTF.

This clonotype was detected only a few times. The rearrangement joins TRBV11-3 to TRBJ1-1; 7 nucleotides align to TRBD1. The germline V gene has CDR1 SGHNT and CDR2 YENEEA. The CDR3 sequence is 15 residues long. The V gene end was trimmed by 5 bases and the J gene end by 0 bases; junction bases not matched to a gene: 6. This CDR3 is CASSLTGDLNTEAFF. CDR3 sequence (DNA): TGTGCCAGCAGCCTAACAGGGGATCTGAACACTGAAGCTTTCTTT.

Remarks on this clonotype: A much larger clonotype is one base distant, so this may be a read error. The chain uses TRBV27 and TRBJ2-7; no clear D. Germline V gene lookup returns CDR1 MNHEY and CDR2 SMNVEV (reference sequence). CDR3 length equals 14 residues. This CDR3 reads CASSLRSLAYEQHF. CDR3 in DNA: TGTGCCAGCAGTTTACGTAGCTTGGCATACGAGCAGCACTTC.

Points on this clonotype: A much more abundant neighbour one base away suggests this may be a read error. J is TRBJ1-2 and V is TRBV28, with D possibly matching TRBD1 (6 bases). Per germline, CDR1 MDHEN and CDR2 SYDVKM. CDR3 length: 10 amino acids. The CDR3 here is CATDLGGYAF. In DNA, the CDR3 is TGTGCCACGGACCTTGGGGGCTACGCCTTC.

The chain has TRBV12-3 or TRBV12-4 and TRBJ2-7; D possibly corresponds to TRBD2 (5 bases). V was pared by 3 bases and J by 6 bases, with 15 bases between. The CDR3 spans 14 residues. CDR3 amino acids: CASSFSGSGREQYF. CDR3 nucleotides: TGTGCCAGCAGTTTTAGTGGGAGCGGCCGCGAGCAGTACTTC.